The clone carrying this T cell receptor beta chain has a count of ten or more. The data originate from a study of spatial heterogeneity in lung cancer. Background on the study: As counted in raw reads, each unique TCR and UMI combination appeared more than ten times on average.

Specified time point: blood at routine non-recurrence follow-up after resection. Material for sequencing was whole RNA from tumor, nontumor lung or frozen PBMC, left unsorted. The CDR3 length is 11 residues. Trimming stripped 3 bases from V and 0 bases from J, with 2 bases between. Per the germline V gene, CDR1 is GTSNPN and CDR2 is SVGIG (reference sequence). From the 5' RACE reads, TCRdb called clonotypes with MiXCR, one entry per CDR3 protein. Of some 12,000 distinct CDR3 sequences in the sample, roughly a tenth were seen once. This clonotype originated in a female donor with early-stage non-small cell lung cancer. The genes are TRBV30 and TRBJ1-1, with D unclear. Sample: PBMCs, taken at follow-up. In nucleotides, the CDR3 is TGTGCCTGGAGGATGAACACTGAAGCTTTCTTT. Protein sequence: CAWRMNTEAFF.